The clone carrying this T cell receptor beta chain has just a few counts. Its antigen remains unknown. The sample originates from a study of T cell repertoires in cytomegalovirus infection. Study summary: Both CMV infection and a matching HLA type were indicated by public TCR beta signatures.

TCRdb reprocessed the reads via MiXCR and lists one record per CDR3 protein. The sample has about 490,000 distinct CDR3 sequences, 26% seen once; the top ten hold approximately 13%. Study observations and caveats: Identification of carriers of CMV plus the relevant HLA was achieved through cumulative public TCR beta family frequency. Across the ex vivo response, the dominant clonotypes were HLA-C-restricted CMV-specific TCR beta clonotypes.

Germline loops: CDR1 MDHEN, CDR2 SYDVKM. V trimming: 10 bases; J trimming: 6 bases; junction bases outside the gene matches: 10. This CDR3 is 13 amino acids long. The gene calls are TRBV28 and TRBJ2-7; 9 positions agree with TRBD2. The sequenced sample consisted of PBMCs. The source of this sequence is a human donor in good health (CMV status not recorded). Some clones in this sample may be carry-over from other donors' samples. CDR3 region: CATRGSGRGEQYF. The CDR3 bases are TGTGCCACCCGTGGTAGCGGGAGAGGCGAGCAGTACTTC.